This TCR beta chain came from a study of cytotoxic CD8 clonotypes in ibrutinib-treated CLL. Study overall: A median 12 months of treatment, range 6 to 36, preceded the collection of response samples.

Study findings and constraints: Sustained-remission patients were sampled at one set of times and progressing patients at different ones. Clonality rose at ibrutinib response and fell back toward baseline at progression.

Germline-derived CDR1 and CDR2 are SGDLS and YYNGEE. The CDR3 sequence is 12 residues long. V was cut by 7 bases and J by 4 bases, with 11 bases left in between. Target depth was 1 in 200,000 to 1 in 1 million T cells, about 10x per clonotype. Profiling relied on immunoSEQ multiplex PCR, and the TCRdb table lists in-frame clones only, not all of them. Found here are about 130,000 clones, approximately 81% of them singletons; the top ten hold about 13%. On this clone: Antigen: not known.

The receptor comes from a human donor with chronic lymphocytic leukemia. The sequencing used PBMCs, collected after 12 months of ibrutinib treatment. The chain recombines TRBV9 with TRBJ1-1; possible D gene TRBD1, 6 bases. The CDR3 protein is CASGGPLTEAFF. The DNA of the CDR3 is TGTGCCAGCGGGGGGCCCCTCACTGAAGCTTTCTTT.